These 20 T cell receptor beta chains were sequenced from one sample in a study of CD8 T cells in ankylosing spondylitis. TCRdb processed the 5' RACE reads anew with MiXCR; each CDR3 protein has one entry. There are some 240,000 distinct CDR3 sequences in the sample; approximately 24% occur only once, and more than 0.6% lies in the top ten. The sequencing sample was made of blood, either unsorted or a sorted T cell fraction (not recorded which). The source of these receptors is a male donor with ankylosing spondylitis or in good health (not recorded which).

The V call is TRBV20-1, the J call TRBJ1-5; D might be TRBD1 (6 bases). V was cut by 3 bases and J by 9 bases, with 15 bases left in between. Germline V gene data show CDR1 as DFQATT and CDR2 as SNEGSKA (reference sequence). This CDR3 is built from 13 residues. CDR3 in DNA: TGCAGTGCTAGGGGGCAGGGGCAGGGGCCCCAGCATTTT. This gives the protein CSARGQGQGPQHF.

This sequence joins TRBV4-1 and TRBJ2-1; 7 bases are shared with TRBD1. The CDR3 contains 16 residues. Trimming took 2 bases from V and 5 from J; bases not matched to a gene: 9. Germline V gene lookup returns CDR1 MGHRA and CDR2 YSYEKL. In DNA form, the CDR3 reads TGCGCCAGCAGCCAAAAGACAGGGCTGATACACAATGAGCAGTTCTTC. It is translated as CASSQKTGLIHNEQFF.

The chain couples TRBV20-1 to TRBJ2-6; 9 bases agree with TRBD2. Germline assignment: CDR1 DFQATT and CDR2 SNEGSKA (reference sequence). The CDR3 is 17 amino acids. V shed 0 bases and J 4 bases; nucleotides not matched to a gene: 7. The DNA for the CDR3 is TGCAGTGCTAGAGAGGGCGGGGGGGCCTCCGGGGCCAACGTCCTGACTTTC. Its protein is CSAREGGGASGANVLTF.

This clonotype was found a few times. The chain carries TRBV27 and TRBJ2-5; D unresolved. There are 13 residues in the CDR3. Germline CDR1 reads MNHEY; CDR2 reads SMNVEV (reference sequence). Trimming pared 3 bases from V and 2 bases from J, leaving 7 bases between. DNA of the CDR3: TGTGCCAGCAGTTTCGTGGGACAAGAGACCCAGTACTTC. Translation: CASSFVGQETQYF.

The V call is TRBV20-1, the J call TRBJ2-3, with 9 bases identical to TRBD2. The trim removed 6 bases at V and 6 bases at J, leaving 13 bases unmatched. The CDR3 length is 15 residues. CDR1 and CDR2 (germline): DFQATT, SNEGSKA (reference sequence). CDR3 protein: CSAADPRGGRDTQYF. DNA for the CDR3: TGCAGTGCCGCGGACCCGCGGGGGGGCAGGGATACGCAGTATTTT.

This clonotype was counted only a few times. The chain recombines TRBV6-2 or TRBV6-3 with TRBJ1-5, with D uncertain. Germline V lookup: CDR1 MNHEY, CDR2 SVGEGT. Trimming stripped 2 bases from V and 2 bases from J, with 4 bases between. The CDR3 is 13 residues long. CDR3 sequence reads: CASSYAGNQPQHF. CDR3 DNA: TGTGCCAGCAGTTACGCGGGCAATCAGCCCCAGCATTTT.

This clonotype was seen a few times. The gene calls are TRBV27 and TRBJ2-7, with 7 bases matching TRBD1. With V trimmed by 2 bases and J by 7 bases, 8 bases remained unmatched. This CDR3 has 14 residues. Germline V gene lookup returns CDR1 MNHEY and CDR2 SMNVEV (reference sequence). The CDR3 nucleotides are TGTGCCAGCAGTTTAAGACCCAGGGGGAGTGAGCAGTACTTC. It is translated as CASSLRPRGSEQYF.

This clonotype was detected many times. The V and J genes are TRBV29-1 and TRBJ2-7, with D possibly being TRBD1 or TRBD2 (5 bases each). Trimming pared 2 bases from V and 1 base from J, leaving 12 bases between. Per the germline V gene, CDR1 is SQVTM and CDR2 is ANQGSEA. The CDR3 is made up of 14 amino acids. The CDR3 is CSVEKAGRSYEQYF. Written as DNA, the CDR3 is TGCAGCGTTGAAAAGGCAGGGAGATCCTACGAGCAGTACTTC.

The CDR3 loop reads CASSHPSGNRDNEQFF. The CDR3 bases are TGCGCCAGCAGCCACCCTTCAGGGAATAGAGACAATGAGCAGTTCTTC. The V gene is TRBV4-1, the J gene TRBJ2-1; D perhaps matches TRBD1 (5 bases). Germline V gene data show CDR1 as MGHRA and CDR2 as YSYEKL. Trimming took off 3 bases at V and 5 bases at J, with 17 bases between the two ends. CDR3 length: 16 residues.

The V gene is TRBV12-3 or TRBV12-4, the J gene TRBJ2-7, with D possibly TRBD1 on 5 matching bases. This CDR3 has 14 amino acids. V was cut by 4 bases and J by 3 bases, with 13 bases left in between. CDR3 DNA sequence: TGTGCCAGCAGTTCCCCGCCAGGGAACTACGAGCAGTACTTC. Protein product: CASSSPPGNYEQYF.

This clonotype was counted only a few times. The chain uses TRBV5-4 and TRBJ1-4; D gene uncertain. The CDR3 length is 12 residues. Trimming left V 4 bases short and J 1 base short, with 2 bases between. The germline V gene has CDR1 SGHNT and CDR2 YYREEE (reference sequence). The CDR3 DNA follows: TGTGCCAGCAGCGGAACTAATGAAAAACTGTTTTTT. Translating it yields CASSGTNEKLFF.

This clonotype was observed at least ten times. This chain links TRBV7-3 with TRBJ2-4, with D perhaps being TRBD1 or TRBD2 (6 bases each). Germline assignment: CDR1 SGHTA and CDR2 FQGTGA. V dropped 8 bases and J dropped 8 bases, with 19 bases sitting between them. The CDR3 loop spans 14 amino acids. CDR3 DNA: TGTGCCAGCGCCCTGGCCGGGGGCGGGGACATTCAGTACTTC. Encoded protein: CASALAGGGDIQYF.

The sample holds many counts of this clonotype. The chain combines TRBV20-1 with TRBJ2-7, with TRBD1 matching 7 bases. Looked up from germline, CDR1 is DFQATT and CDR2 is SNEGSKA (reference sequence). Trimming took 5 bases from V and 3 from J; bases not matched to a gene: 4. This CDR3 contains 12 residues. The CDR3 nucleotides read TGCAGTGCTCCCCGGGACAGCTACGAGCAGTACTTC. Translating gives CSAPRDSYEQYF.

This chain connects TRBV5-1 to TRBJ2-1; maybe TRBD2 (5 bases). The CDR3 has 18 amino acids. Per germline, CDR1 SGHRS and CDR2 YFSETQ. Trimming shortened V by 7 bases and J by 1 base, and 24 bases separated the two germline ends. CDR3 coding DNA: TGCGCCAGCTGCCCCCGGGGTCAATCTGGATTGTCCTACAATGAGCAGTTCTTC. Translation gives CASCPRGQSGLSYNEQFF.

The chain employs TRBV18 and TRBJ2-5, with unresolved D. Trimming stripped 1 base from V and 5 bases from J, with 17 bases between. There are 16 residues in the CDR3. Germline V gene data show CDR1 as KGHSH and CDR2 as LQKENI. The CDR3 loop reads CASSPLAAKEWETQYF. CDR3 nucleotide sequence: TGTGCCAGCTCACCACTTGCAGCGAAGGAGTGGGAGACCCAGTACTTC.

This clonotype was recorded a few times. The V and J genes are TRBV5-5 and TRBJ2-1; D gene ambiguous. Trimming pared 4 bases from V and 9 bases from J, leaving 14 bases between. In germline, CDR1 is SGHKS, CDR2 YYEKEE (reference sequence). The CDR3 has 13 amino acids. The CDR3 is CASSLGLSGEQFF. The CDR3 nucleotides read TGTGCCAGCAGCCTTGGCCTCTCGGGTGAGCAGTTCTTC.

This clonotype was seen more than once but under ten times. The rearrangement joins TRBV6-5 to TRBJ2-2; D is unclear. Germline CDR1 reads MNHEY; CDR2 reads SVGAGI. CDR3 length: 15 amino acids. The germline V and J ends were trimmed by 0 bases and 0 bases, with 5 bases remaining between them. The CDR3 sequence is CASSYSLANTGELFF. CDR3 sequence (DNA): TGTGCCAGCAGTTACTCGCTCGCGAACACCGGGGAGCTGTTTTTT.

This clonotype was picked up many times. The chain recombines TRBV20-1 with TRBJ2-7; TRBD1 is a possible D gene (5 bases). The CDR3 extends over 12 amino acids. V shed 6 bases and J shed 2 bases, with 11 bases lying between them. The V gene's germline CDR1 is DFQATT and CDR2 SNEGSKA (reference sequence). This CDR3 is CSAAGPTYEQYF. The CDR3 DNA reads TGCAGTGCAGCAGGGCCGACCTACGAGCAGTACTTC.

This clonotype showed up many times. This chain connects TRBV12-3 or TRBV12-4 to TRBJ1-1; D unclear. With 6 bases removed from V and 8 bases from J, the gap between germline ends came to 13 bases. The CDR3 has 12 residues. In nucleotides, the CDR3 is TGTGCCAGCAGCAAAGGCAAGTGGGAAGCTTTCTTT. This translates into CASSKGKWEAFF.

V is TRBV2 and J is TRBJ2-3; D not resolved. Germline CDR1 reads SNHLY; CDR2 reads FYNNEI. Trimming took off 2 bases at V and 0 bases at J, with 9 bases between the two ends. CDR3 size: 15 residues. The CDR3 region has the DNA TGTGCCAGCAGTGAACCGGCCGCTAGCACAGATACGCAGTATTTT. Its translation: CASSEPAASTDTQYF. Drawing the rest from reference TRBV2 and TRBJ2-3, the complete variable domain is EPEVTQTPSHQVTQMGQEVILRCVPISNHLYFYWYRQILGQKVEFLVSFYNNEISEKSEIFDDQFSVERPDGSNFTLKIRSTKLEDSAMYFCASSEPAASTDTQYFGPGTRLTVL.